The TCR beta chain described here comes from a study of T cell clonality in common variable immunodeficiency. Points from the study as a whole: Reportedly, TCR beta sequences from common variable immunodeficiency showed fewer deletions and N-nucleotide insertions.

Heparinized whole blood, 5 to 8 ml, came from each donor. The CDR3 consists of 12 residues. The germline gives CDR1 SQVTM, CDR2 ANQGSEA. Trimming removed 6 bases at V and 6 bases at J, with 11 bases between. The protocol was immunoSEQ multiplex PCR, while the TCRdb copy is restricted to in-frame clones and leaves out a portion. The sample includes 30,000 to 40,000 clones, none of them occurring once. Within the sample, this clone is medium-sized (0.01 to 0.1%). What it binds is not known. The CDR3 end falls 3 residues outside the read, so it is completed with the germline J gene. The TCR sequence derives from a human donor with common variable immunodeficiency. What was sequenced was peripheral blood mononuclear cells. The genes are TRBV29-1 and TRBJ2-2; D is unclear. The CDR3 bases that were read are TGCAGCGTAGCTCCAACGGCCGGGGAG. This gives the protein CSVAPTAGE. The whole CDR3 reads CSVAPTAGELFF.